This T cell receptor beta chain comes out of a study of T cells expressing NK-cell markers. For the study at large: Serological testing identified most of the eight sequenced donors as HCMV-seropositive and one as seronegative. Study results and limitations: Once again these clonotypes came out on top in the CD3+CD56-NKG2C+ fraction of several donors. The share of CD8+ T cells held by dominant NKG2C+ clonotypes was roughly 1.0-8% in more than 5 donors.

Regarding this clonotype: Antigen unknown.

The CDR3 runs to 16 residues. The V gene's germline CDR1 is MGHDK and CDR2 SYGVNS. TCRdb processed the 5' RACE reads again and assigns one entry to each CDR3 protein, with no DNA. This sample contains 550,000 to 600,000 distinct CDR3 sequences. V gene TRBV25-1 combines with J gene TRBJ2-3; TCRdb outputs TRBD2, but without DNA this stays unchecked. This clonotype was sampled from a man aged 18 to 29 in good health. Material: blood T cells: a sorted CD56 or NKG2C T cell subset, CD4+ or CD8+ T cells, or bulk PBMC T cells (not recorded which). The CDR3 spells CASSDPASGSPDTQYF.